This TCR beta chain was recovered during a study of early T cells in non-severe SARS-CoV-2 infection. This clonotype was seen a few times. Its target is unknown. Individual cDNA molecules received unique molecular identifiers. MiXCR, run by TCRdb on the 5' RACE reads, gives a single entry per CDR3 protein. The repertoire includes some 91,000 distinct CDR3 sequences, 8% to 13% of them detected once, and 4.7% sits in the top ten. Study outcomes and limitations: Comparison of clonotypes with VDJdb favored anti-spike CD8 responses while missing private and CD4 specificities.

The sequencing used whole blood, collected at baseline. The source is an adult who was a healthcare worker with PCR-confirmed SARS-CoV-2 infection or an uninfected control (not recorded which).

The DNA of the CDR3 is TGTGCCTGGAGTGTACGGCGTCGAGGGACCTACGAGCAGTACTTC. Amino acids: CAWSVRRRGTYEQYF. The J gene is TRBJ2-7, the V gene TRBV30; D is perhaps TRBD2 (5 bases). The CDR3 length is 15 residues. Germline V gene lookup returns CDR1 GTSNPN and CDR2 SVGIG (reference sequence). V lost 0 bases and J lost 2, with 14 bases in between.